This T cell receptor (beta chain) stems from a study of sequential checkpoint blockade in melanoma. Study as a whole: TCRβ was sequenced from DNA of approximately 91 pretreatment tumors. More than 20 patients had tumor biopsies before treatment and at week 13.

Germline V gene data show CDR1 as MNHGY and CDR2 as SAAAGT. The V and J ends lost 6 bases and 2 bases respectively, with 16 bases between them. This CDR3 is 16 amino acids long. Profiled with immunoSEQ multiplex PCR; TCRdb holds only in-frame clones, not every one. The data show 950 to 1,500 clones, over 15% seen once. The sample's treatment: randomized to nivolumab then ipilimumab (arm A) or the reverse (arm B). DNA-damaging chemotherapy had not been given to any patient beforehand. The V and J genes are TRBV6-8 and TRBJ2-2; tentatively, D is TRBD1 (6 bases). The source material was tumor tissue (inferred from file names), sampled from a patient given nivolumab and ipilimumab in sequence. This clonotype was obtained from a human donor with melanoma. The CDR3 DNA reads as TGTGCCAGCAGCAGACCTGGACAGATTAACACCGGGGAGCTGTTTTTT. Its translation is CASSRPGQINTGELFF.